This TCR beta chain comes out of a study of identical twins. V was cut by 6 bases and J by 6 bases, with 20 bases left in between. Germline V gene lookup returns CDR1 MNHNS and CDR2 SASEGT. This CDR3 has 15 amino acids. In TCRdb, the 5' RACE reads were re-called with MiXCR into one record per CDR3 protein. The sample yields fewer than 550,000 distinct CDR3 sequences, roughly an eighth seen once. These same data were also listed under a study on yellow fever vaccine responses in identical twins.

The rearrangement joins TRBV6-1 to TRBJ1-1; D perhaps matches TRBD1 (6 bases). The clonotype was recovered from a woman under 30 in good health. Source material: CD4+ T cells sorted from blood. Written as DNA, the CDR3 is TGTGCCAGCAGGGCCCTAGGGGGGAGGCACTCTGAAGCTTTCTTT. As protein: CASRALGGRHSEAFF.